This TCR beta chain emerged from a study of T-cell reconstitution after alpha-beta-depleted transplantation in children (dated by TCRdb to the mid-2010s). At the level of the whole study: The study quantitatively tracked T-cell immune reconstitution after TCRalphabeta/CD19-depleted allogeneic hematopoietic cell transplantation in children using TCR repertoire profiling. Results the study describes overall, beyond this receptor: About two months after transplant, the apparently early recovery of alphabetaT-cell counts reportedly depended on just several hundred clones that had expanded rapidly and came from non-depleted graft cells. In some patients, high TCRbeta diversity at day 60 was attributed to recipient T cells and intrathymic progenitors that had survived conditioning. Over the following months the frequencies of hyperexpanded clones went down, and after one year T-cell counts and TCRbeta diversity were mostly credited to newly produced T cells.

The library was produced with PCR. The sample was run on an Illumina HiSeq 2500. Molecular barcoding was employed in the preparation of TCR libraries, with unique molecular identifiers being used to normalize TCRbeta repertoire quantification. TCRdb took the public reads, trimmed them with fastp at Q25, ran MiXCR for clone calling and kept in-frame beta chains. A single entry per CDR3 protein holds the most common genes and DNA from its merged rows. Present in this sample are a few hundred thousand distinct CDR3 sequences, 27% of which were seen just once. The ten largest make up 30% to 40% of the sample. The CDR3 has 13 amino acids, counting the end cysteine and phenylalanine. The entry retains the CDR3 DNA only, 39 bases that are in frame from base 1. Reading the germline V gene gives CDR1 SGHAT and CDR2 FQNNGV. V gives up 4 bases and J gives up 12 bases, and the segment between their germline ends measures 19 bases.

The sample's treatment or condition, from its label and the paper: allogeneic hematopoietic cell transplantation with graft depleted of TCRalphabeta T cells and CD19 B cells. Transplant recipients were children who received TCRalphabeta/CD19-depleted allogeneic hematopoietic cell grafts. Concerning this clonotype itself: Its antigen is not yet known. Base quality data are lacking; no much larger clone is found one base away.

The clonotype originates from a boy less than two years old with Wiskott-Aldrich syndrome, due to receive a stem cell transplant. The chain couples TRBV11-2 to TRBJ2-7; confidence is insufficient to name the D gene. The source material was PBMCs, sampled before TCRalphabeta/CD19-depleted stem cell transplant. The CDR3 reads CASSSGRAPTRYF. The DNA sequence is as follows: TGTGCCAGCAGCTCAGGAAGGGCGCCGACAAGGTACTTC.